The following is a T cell receptor beta chain sequence with its context. The antigen remains unidentified. For TCR beta, libraries came from quantitative 5'-RACE with molecular barcodes. A single record per CDR3 protein comes from TCRdb applying MiXCR to the 5' RACE reads. The table shows more than 650,000 distinct CDR3 sequences, with 10% to 15% occurring only once. Deletions cut 1 base from V and 6 bases from J, with 8 bases between. Germline assignment: CDR1 LGHNA and CDR2 YSLEER. This CDR3 region has 13 residues. The sample comes from a study of CD8 T cells in ankylosing spondylitis. General observations from the study: There was reportedly significant enrichment of clones that were disease-linked in matched ankylosing spondylitis synovial fluid. Disease-associated clonotypes exhibited CD8+ identity and were relatively infrequent in peripheral blood. Some of the motif variants had earlier been found in reactive arthritis patients' fluid and blood. Roughly eight highly homologous variants made up a TCR beta motif that seemed to typify ankylosing spondylitis blood.

What was sequenced was blood, either unsorted or a sorted T cell fraction (not recorded which). This clonotype was sampled from a male donor with ankylosing spondylitis. V is TRBV4-3 and J is TRBJ2-3; D remains ambiguous. This chain's CDR3 is CASSQAMGDTQYF. The CDR3 DNA follows: TGCGCCAGCAGCCAAGCCATGGGGGATACGCAGTATTTT.